This T cell receptor (beta chain) was found in a study of shared T cell receptors in the human thymus. V lost 7 bases to trimming and J lost 6 bases, with 15 bases between them. In germline, CDR1 is MDHEN, CDR2 SYDVKM. The CDR3 has 13 residues. There are a few counts of this clone. Sequencing was performed with immunoSEQ multiplex PCR; in TCRdb, only in-frame clones are kept and a portion is missing. The repertoire holds roughly 710,000 clones, 70% to 90% seen once, with more than 0.008% in the top ten. The same sample was also used in a study of human thymus T cells. That study reports: Thymus tissue was removed during corrective cardiac surgery. Thymic as well as blood repertoires seemed to favor certain V and J genes unevenly. Overlap was high between thymic repertoires from unrelated individuals, as reported in related research.

The chain couples TRBV28 to TRBJ1-1; D perhaps matches TRBD1 (5 bases). Sequencing was performed on thymocytes. The origin of this receptor is a girl less than two years old with a congenital heart defect. The CDR3 DNA sequence: TGTGCCAGCAATCAGGGTACGGGGGCTGAAGCTTTCTTT. The encoded protein is CASNQGTGAEAFF.